Shown below are 28 T cell receptor beta chains from a single sample sequenced in a study of blood T cell repertoires in COVID-19. Measured with immunoSEQ multiplex PCR; TCRdb has only the in-frame clones, and not every one. The data contain roughly 200,000 clones, 88% of them singletons. The sample consisted of peripheral blood. The origin of the receptors is a man in his late teens or twenties with active or convalescent COVID-19.

The CDR3 coding sequence is TGTGCCAGCAGCAAGACCAGGGGGGACTATGGCTACACCTTC. This gives the protein CASSKTRGDYGYTF. The V gene is TRBV7-2, the J gene TRBJ1-2, with 7 bases lining up with TRBD1. The J segment lost 3 bases and the V segment lost 5 bases, leaving 6 bases of the junction unmatched. Germline V gene sequence: CDR1 SGHTA, CDR2 FQGNSA. There are 14 residues in the CDR3.

J is TRBJ1-2 and V is TRBV6-1; the match to TRBD1 covers 7 bases. Germline V gene sequence: CDR1 MNHNS, CDR2 SASEGT. There are 18 residues in the CDR3. Unmatched junction bases numbered 17, after V lost 4 bases and J lost 3 bases. This CDR3 is CASSVSPSFTGVHYGYTF. The CDR3 DNA follows: TGTGCCAGCAGTGTGTCTCCGTCGTTCACAGGGGTACACTATGGCTACACCTTC.

The J gene is TRBJ2-3, the V gene TRBV5-1; 7 nucleotides align to TRBD1. V shed 4 bases, J shed 4 bases, and the junction held 6 bases outside the gene matches. Germline lookup yields CDR1 SGHRS and CDR2 YFSETQ. CDR3 length equals 14 residues. CDR3 sequence reads: CASSQDRSPDTQYF. CDR3 bases: TGCGCCAGCAGCCAGGACAGGAGTCCAGATACGCAGTATTTT.

The rearrangement joins TRBV27 to TRBJ1-6; D might be TRBD1 (6 bases). Germline assignment: CDR1 MNHEY and CDR2 SMNVEV (reference sequence). Trimming took 5 bases from V and 0 from J, leaving 23 bases between them. The CDR3 extends over 20 amino acids. The CDR3 loop is CASSPGQPLTLSSYNSPLHF. As DNA, the CDR3 is TGTGCCAGCAGTCCCGGACAGCCTCTTACCCTGAGCTCCTATAATTCACCCCTCCACTTT.

V gene TRBV15 combines with J gene TRBJ2-5; D is unclear. There are 14 residues in the CDR3. Trimming shortened V by 0 bases and J by 6 bases, and 11 bases separated the two germline ends. Germline loops: CDR1 LNHNV, CDR2 YYDKDF (reference sequence). The CDR3 protein is CATSRDTGVKTQYF. In nucleotides, the CDR3 is TGTGCCACCAGCAGAGACACGGGTGTGAAGACCCAGTACTTC.

The chain joins TRBV7-6 to TRBJ1-1; the D gene is possibly TRBD1 (5 bases). This CDR3 contains 15 residues. Germline V gene sequence: CDR1 SGHVS, CDR2 FNYEAQ. V was cut by 5 bases and J by 0 bases, with 13 bases left in between. CDR3 amino acids: CASSPRDRLNTEAFF. The DNA of the CDR3 is TGTGCCAGCAGCCCTCGCGACAGATTGAACACTGAAGCTTTCTTT.

The V gene is TRBV7-9, the J gene TRBJ2-1; 11 bases map to TRBD2. V lost 1 base to trimming and J lost 5 bases; unmatched junction nucleotides: 1. The CDR3 runs 15 residues. Germline V gives CDR1 SEHNR, CDR2 FQNEAQ (reference sequence). Written as DNA, the CDR3 is TGTGCCAGCAGCTTAGTAGCGGGAGGGAACAATGAGCAGTTCTTC. Protein sequence: CASSLVAGGNNEQFF.

The rearrangement joins TRBV30 to TRBJ2-3; a weak D match, TRBD2 (5 bases). The germline CDR1 and CDR2 sequences are GTSNPN and SVGIG (reference sequence). Trimming left V 0 bases short and J 7 bases short, with 8 bases between. The CDR3 spans 12 residues. CDR3 in amino acids: CAWSVAVHTQYF. CDR3 coding DNA: TGTGCCTGGAGTGTAGCGGTTCATACGCAGTATTTT.

The rearrangement links TRBV7-2 to TRBJ2-7; 10 bases align to TRBD2. This CDR3 has 15 residues. In germline, CDR1 is SGHTA, CDR2 FQGNSA. The junction had 10 bases not matched to a gene; V was cut back by 6 bases and J by 5 bases. CDR3 region: CASRLEAGGINEQYF. The CDR3 coding sequence is TGTGCCAGCAGGCTAGAAGCGGGAGGGATCAACGAGCAGTACTTC. Drawing the rest from reference TRBV7-2 and TRBJ2-7, the complete variable domain is GAGVSQSPSNKVTEKGKDVELRCDPISGHTALYWYRQSLGQGLEFLIYFQGNSAPDKSGLPSDRFSAERTGGSVSTLTIQRTQQEDSAVYLCASRLEAGGINEQYFGPGTRLTVT.

V is TRBV2 and J is TRBJ1-4; tentative D call: TRBD1 (6 bases). The germline CDR1 and CDR2 sequences are SNHLY and FYNNEI. The V end lost 9 bases, the J end lost 0 bases, and 11 bases lay between the germline ends. The CDR3 totals 14 residues. The chain's CDR3 is CASRWTATNEKLFF. In nucleotides, the CDR3 is TGTGCCAGTCGCTGGACAGCAACTAATGAAAAACTGTTTTTT.

Here the CDR3 DNA reads TGCAGCGTCAAGACCAGGGGGCCGAACACTGAAGCTTTCTTT. Translation: CSVKTRGPNTEAFF. The chain couples TRBV29-1 to TRBJ1-1; TRBD1 matches 8 bases. This CDR3 is built from 14 residues. The V segment lost 6 bases and the J segment 1 base; nucleotides outside the gene matches: 7. The V gene's germline CDR1 is SQVTM and CDR2 ANQGSEA.

CDR3 residues: CASSAGLAGWGETQYF. CDR3 DNA sequence: TGTGCCAGCAGTGCGGGACTAGCGGGGTGGGGAGAGACCCAGTACTTC. The chain recombines TRBV27 with TRBJ2-5, with 13 bases matching TRBD2. Trimming at V came to 5 bases and at J to 4 bases, leaving 7 bases not matched to a gene. Germline V gene data show CDR1 as MNHEY and CDR2 as SMNVEV (reference sequence). The CDR3 loop spans 16 amino acids.

This clone was counted once. CDR3 nucleotide sequence: TGTGCCACCAGCAGGGACAGAAGCACCGGGGAGCTGTTTTTT. This codes for CATSRDRSTGELFF. The chain is built from TRBV15 and TRBJ2-2, with D perhaps TRBD1 (6 bases). Germline CDR1 reads LNHNV; CDR2 reads YYDKDF (reference sequence). This CDR3 has 14 residues. V was pared by 3 bases and J by 4 bases, with 9 bases between.

The CDR3 reads CASSVNGYNSPLHF. DNA of the CDR3: TGTGCCAGCAGCGTGAACGGTTATAATTCACCCCTCCACTTT. The V gene is TRBV9, the J gene TRBJ1-6; D gene uncertain. V dropped 2 bases and J dropped 4 bases, with 7 bases sitting between them. The CDR3 covers 14 residues. Germline CDR1 SGDLS, CDR2 YYNGEE.

This clone was observed once. This chain joins TRBV5-1 and TRBJ2-5; D ambiguous. From germline, CDR1 is SGHRS and CDR2 YFSETQ. This CDR3 spans 13 amino acids. V lost 0 bases and J lost 2, with 5 bases in between. The CDR3 region has the DNA TGCGCCAGCAGCTTGGGACTTCAAGAGACCCAGTACTTC. It yields the protein CASSLGLQETQYF.

DNA for the CDR3: TGCGCCAGCAGCCCAGGGTCGAACACTGAAGCTTTCTTT. It yields the protein CASSPGSNTEAFF. V and J are TRBV5-1 and TRBJ1-1; perhaps TRBD1 as D (5 bases). In germline, CDR1 is SGHRS, CDR2 YFSETQ. V was cut by 4 bases and J by 1 base, with 8 bases left in between. The CDR3 contains 13 residues.

CDR3 protein: CASSAGRGFNTIYF. The DNA for the CDR3 is TGTGCCAGCAGCGCCGGAAGGGGTTTCAACACCATATATTTT. This chain joins TRBV9 and TRBJ1-3; weak D call: TRBD1 (5 bases). CDR1 is SGDLS and CDR2 is YYNGEE in the germline V gene. This CDR3 spans 14 amino acids. V shed 3 bases and J shed 7 bases, with 14 bases lying between them.

The chain is built from TRBV12-3 or TRBV12-4 and TRBJ1-5, with 7 bases that match TRBD1. The junction had 9 bases not matched to a gene; V was cut back by 10 bases and J by 6 bases. This CDR3 comprises 13 residues. CDR3 nucleotides: TGTGCCACCGACAGGGTTCTTCGTCAGCCCCAGCATTTT. This sequence encodes CATDRVLRQPQHF.

DNA of the CDR3: TGCGCCAGCAGCTTGGACCCACAGAGTTCCTATGGCTACACCTTC. Its protein product is CASSLDPQSSYGYTF. The chain has TRBV5-1 and TRBJ1-2; D call uncertain. V lost 0 bases to trimming and J lost 4 bases, with 13 bases between them. The CDR3 is 15 amino acids. The germline V gene has CDR1 SGHRS and CDR2 YFSETQ.

The gene calls are TRBV2 and TRBJ2-3; D call uncertain. In germline, CDR1 is SNHLY, CDR2 FYNNEI. The V gene lost 2 bases and the J gene lost 1 base, with 7 bases spanning the gap. The CDR3 runs 14 residues. The CDR3 DNA sequence: TGTGCCAGCAGTGAACTCCTCGGCACAGATACGCAGTATTTT. Its protein is CASSELLGTDTQYF. Full variable domain (remainder filled in from reference TRBV2 and TRBJ2-3): EPEVTQTPSHQVTQMGQEVILRCVPISNHLYFYWYRQILGQKVEFLVSFYNNEISEKSEIFDDQFSVERPDGSNFTLKIRSTKLEDSAMYFCASSELLGTDTQYFGPGTRLTVL.

This sequence joins TRBV19 and TRBJ1-6; D perhaps matches TRBD1 (6 bases). Per germline, CDR1 LNHDA and CDR2 SQIVND (reference sequence). The CDR3 covers 16 residues. V was shortened by 0 bases and J by 5 bases, with 11 bases between the two germline ends. CDR3 sequence reads: CASSIDGTGNNSPLHF. The CDR3 bases are TGTGCCAGTAGTATAGATGGCACAGGGAATAATTCACCCCTCCACTTT.

The chain carries TRBV30 and TRBJ2-5; TRBD1 agrees at 8 bases. V was pared by 3 bases and J by 4 bases, with 4 bases of the junction left unmatched. This CDR3 comprises 13 residues. Germline CDR1 is GTSNPN and CDR2 is SVGIG (reference sequence). The CDR3 here is CAWRPGGVETQYF. DNA for the CDR3: TGTGCCTGGAGGCCAGGGGGCGTAGAGACCCAGTACTTC.

The J gene is TRBJ2-7, the V gene TRBV5-1; the match to TRBD1 covers 12 bases. V dropped 5 bases and J dropped 7; count of bases not matched to a gene: 4. Germline CDR1 reads SGHRS; CDR2 reads YFSETQ. The CDR3 has 13 residues. Here the CDR3 reads CASRGQGAGEQYF. The CDR3 DNA sequence: TGCGCCAGCAGGGGACAGGGGGCCGGAGAGCAGTACTTC.

J is TRBJ2-1 and V is TRBV7-9, with 11 bases matching TRBD2. This CDR3 contains 18 residues. V gave up 0 bases and J gave up 6 bases; unmatched junction bases: 10. The germline gives CDR1 SEHNR, CDR2 FQNEAQ (reference sequence). The CDR3: CASSLAASGRPRINEQFF. In DNA, the CDR3 is TGTGCCAGCAGCTTAGCAGCTAGCGGGAGGCCAAGGATCAATGAGCAGTTCTTC. Full variable domain (outside the CDR3, taken from reference TRBV7-9 and TRBJ2-1): DTGVSQNPRHKITKRGQNVTFRCDPISEHNRLYWYRQTLGQGPEFLTYFQNEAQLEKSRLLSDRFSAERPKGSFSTLEIQRTEQGDSAMYLCASSLAASGRPRINEQFFGPGTRLTVL.

This chain uses TRBV28 with TRBJ2-1, with D unresolved. The CDR3 is 16 residues long. The germline V and J ends were trimmed by 7 bases and 7 bases, with 23 bases remaining between them. CDR1 and CDR2 from the germline V gene are MDHEN and SYDVKM. In nucleotides, the CDR3 is TGTGCCAGCATGTTTATAGGCCAGCGACTGTGGAATGAGCAGTTCTTC. It is translated as CASMFIGQRLWNEQFF.

The chain joins TRBV4-2 to TRBJ1-1; D is possibly TRBD1 (5 bases). Looked up from germline, CDR1 is LGHNA and CDR2 is YNFKEQ. The CDR3 has 16 amino acids. V was clipped by 0 bases and J by 6 bases, with 17 bases between them. The CDR3 loop reads CASSQERGRLKAEAFF. DNA of the CDR3: TGTGCCAGCAGCCAAGAGCGGGGACGACTCAAGGCTGAAGCTTTCTTT.

V gene TRBV15 combines with J gene TRBJ2-7, with TRBD2 matching over 11 bases. The J segment lost 3 bases and the V segment lost 8 bases, leaving 6 bases of the junction unmatched. This CDR3 spans 14 amino acids. Germline values: CDR1 LNHNV, CDR2 YYDKDF (reference sequence). This chain's CDR3 is CATASGGNFYEQYF. The CDR3 DNA follows: TGTGCCACCGCTAGCGGGGGGAACTTCTACGAGCAGTACTTC.

The chain uses TRBV5-5 and TRBJ2-7; the match to TRBD1 covers 8 bases. This CDR3 comprises 14 residues. The V gene's germline CDR1 is SGHKS and CDR2 YYEKEE (reference sequence). With V trimmed by 0 bases and J by 2 bases, 1 base remained unmatched. In DNA form, the CDR3 reads TGTGCCAGCAGCTTGGCAGGGGGCCCCTACGAGCAGTACTTC. It specifies CASSLAGGPYEQYF.